These 20 T cell receptor beta chains were all obtained from the same sample, sequenced in a study of STAT5B mutations in CD4+ large granular lymphocyte leukemia. The method was immunoSEQ multiplex PCR; TCRdb's version includes in-frame clones alone and lacks a portion of them. The sample yields some 45,000 clones, around 86% seen once. Sequenced input: CD4+ T cells from blood buffy coats. Every receptor here comes from a human donor in good health.

The CDR3 nucleotides read TGTGCCATCAGTGAGTCGATTGACGGCTACGAGCAGTACTTC. Translated: CAISESIDGYEQYF. The V call is TRBV10-3, the J call TRBJ2-7; D is unresolved. The CDR3 extends over 14 amino acids. V was cut by 0 bases and J by 3 bases, with 9 bases left in between. Germline CDR1 ENHRY, CDR2 SYGVKD.

The chain links TRBV29-1 to TRBJ2-5; D remains ambiguous. The CDR3 has 12 amino acids. From germline, CDR1 is SQVTM and CDR2 ANQGSEA. V lost 3 bases, J lost 5 bases, and 10 bases lay in between. The CDR3 DNA reads TGCAGCGTTGAGGCAGCGCCGGAGACCCAGTACTTC. Amino acids: CSVEAAPETQYF.

The chain combines TRBV5-8 with TRBJ2-3, with TRBD2 as a possible D gene (6 bases). V shed 4 bases and J shed 4 bases, with 13 bases lying between them. CDR3 size: 14 residues. CDR1 is SGHTS and CDR2 is YDEGEE in the germline V gene. CDR3 coding DNA: TGTGCCAGCAGCCCCTTCCCGGGAGCAGATACGCAGTATTTT. Amino acids: CASSPFPGADTQYF.

This rearrangement joins TRBV5-1 to TRBJ2-7; perhaps TRBD1 as D (6 bases). Germline V gives CDR1 SGHRS, CDR2 YFSETQ. The germline V and J ends were trimmed by 0 bases and 3 bases, with 10 bases remaining between them. The CDR3 is 14 amino acids. In DNA, the CDR3 is TGCGCCAGCAGCTTGGAGGGGGTTATCTACGAGCAGTACTTC. Translated, it gives CASSLEGVIYEQYF.

This chain links TRBV7-9 with TRBJ2-5; 8 bases align to TRBD1. Germline V gives CDR1 SEHNR, CDR2 FQNEAQ (reference sequence). This CDR3 is built from 16 residues. V lost 4 bases and J lost 1; bases outside the gene matches: 8. CDR3 nucleotides: TGTGCCAGCAGCTCCCCTCAGGGGGCTAGCCAAGAGACCCAGTACTTC. It translates to CASSSPQGASQETQYF.

The chain is built from TRBV7-9 and TRBJ2-7; D possibly uses TRBD1 or TRBD2 (5 bases each). V was shortened by 5 bases and J by 5 bases, with 16 bases between the two germline ends. This CDR3 contains 14 residues. Per the germline V gene, CDR1 is SEHNR and CDR2 is FQNEAQ (reference sequence). The CDR3, as DNA: TGTGCCAGCAGCCGCTCTGGGGGAAGCGACGAGCAGTACTTC. Its translation is CASSRSGGSDEQYF.

This chain connects TRBV6-5 to TRBJ1-5; D is unclear. V was trimmed by 5 bases and J by 6 bases, leaving 11 bases between them. The CDR3 loop spans 13 amino acids. In germline, CDR1 is MNHEY, CDR2 SVGAGI. The CDR3 reads CASSGRYGQPQHF. As DNA, the CDR3 is TGTGCCAGCAGTGGGAGGTATGGTCAGCCCCAGCATTTT.

This chain links TRBV28 with TRBJ1-5, with D uncertain. V was clipped by 5 bases and J by 0 bases, with 14 bases between them. The CDR3 totals 16 residues. Germline V gene data show CDR1 as MDHEN and CDR2 as SYDVKM. The CDR3 DNA sequence: TGTGCCAGCAGTCCCCCGGGCCGGTATAGCAATCAGCCCCAGCATTTT. This translates into CASSPPGRYSNQPQHF.

This chain uses TRBV7-9 with TRBJ2-1; 7 positions agree with TRBD2. The CDR3 is made up of 16 amino acids. The trim removed 2 bases at V and 0 bases at J, leaving 4 bases unmatched. CDR1 SEHNR and CDR2 FQNEAQ come from the germline V gene (reference sequence). The CDR3 loop is CASSLRLAASYNEQFF. The CDR3 bases are TGTGCCAGCAGCTTACGGCTAGCGGCCTCCTACAATGAGCAGTTCTTC.

The chain is built from TRBV6-5 and TRBJ2-3; D is perhaps TRBD1 (6 bases). V was trimmed by 5 bases and J by 2 bases, leaving 14 bases between them. Germline CDR1 MNHEY, CDR2 SVGAGI. CDR3 size: 15 residues. CDR3 DNA sequence: TGTGCCAGCAGTAGCCCCCGGGGACACACAGATACGCAGTATTTT. It translates to CASSSPRGHTDTQYF.

This chain uses TRBV7-3 with TRBJ2-2; a possible D gene is TRBD2 (5 bases). Germline lookup yields CDR1 SGHTA and CDR2 FQGTGA. This CDR3 is built from 16 residues. V lost 2 bases and J lost 0, with 10 bases in between. The CDR3 DNA follows: TGTGCCAGCAGCTTAGTGGGAGCAACGAACACCGGGGAGCTGTTTTTT. It translates to CASSLVGATNTGELFF. Full variable domain (missing parts from reference TRBV7-3 and TRBJ2-2): GAGVSQTPSNKVTEKGKYVELRCDPISGHTALYWYRQSLGQGPEFLIYFQGTGAADDSGLPNDRFFAVRPEGSVSTLKIQRTERGDSAVYLCASSLVGATNTGELFFGEGSRLTVL.

This clone came up a few times. This rearrangement joins TRBV2 to TRBJ2-7; possible D gene TRBD1, 6 bases. The CDR3 covers 18 residues. From germline, CDR1 is SNHLY and CDR2 FYNNEI. V was clipped by 4 bases and J by 0 bases, with 22 bases between them. The CDR3 DNA reads TGTGCCAGCAGTGTAGGCCGTGGGGGCGGAGCGAGCTCCTACGAGCAGTACTTC. Its translation: CASSVGRGGGASSYEQYF.

The chain combines TRBV2 with TRBJ2-7; maybe TRBD2 (7 bases). The CDR3 length is 14 residues. CDR1 is SNHLY, CDR2 FYNNEI, per germline. V lost 3 bases to trimming and J lost 5 bases, with 14 bases between them. CDR3 sequence (DNA): TGTGCCAGCAGTGATGTATCGGGGGGCAACGAGCAGTACTTC. Protein sequence: CASSDVSGGNEQYF.

The rearrangement uses TRBV5-1 and TRBJ2-5; no clear D. Per germline, CDR1 SGHRS and CDR2 YFSETQ. V was cut by 4 bases and J by 2 bases, with 18 bases left in between. The CDR3 covers 16 residues. CDR3 residues: CASSPFGQLGQETQYF. For the CDR3, the DNA is TGCGCCAGCAGCCCCTTTGGCCAGCTAGGGCAAGAGACCCAGTACTTC.

The chain couples TRBV9 to TRBJ2-1; 12 bases are a match to TRBD2. The CDR3 is 16 residues long. V gave up 4 bases and J gave up 6 bases; unmatched junction bases: 8. Germline V gives CDR1 SGDLS, CDR2 YYNGEE. The DNA of the CDR3 is TGTGCCAGCAGCCCCTCGGGACTAGCGGGTTTCAATGAGCAGTTCTTC. Amino acids: CASSPSGLAGFNEQFF.

The chain recombines TRBV10-3 with TRBJ2-1; D not resolved. Germline CDR1 and CDR2: ENHRY and SYGVKD. This CDR3 spans 14 amino acids. Trimming cost V 8 bases and J 0 bases, with 11 bases left between them. DNA of the CDR3: TGTGCCATCGCTCCCAAAAGCTCCTACAATGAGCAGTTCTTC. Translating it yields CAIAPKSSYNEQFF.

The chain links TRBV7-9 to TRBJ1-1, with 8 bases that match TRBD1. This CDR3 has 14 residues. V shed 5 bases and J 1 base; nucleotides not matched to a gene: 3. Per germline, CDR1 SEHNR and CDR2 FQNEAQ (reference sequence). CDR3 nucleotides: TGTGCCAGCAGCCACGGGACAGGGAACACTGAAGCTTTCTTT. This sequence encodes CASSHGTGNTEAFF.

This chain connects TRBV4-1 to TRBJ1-1; 8 positions match TRBD1. There are 18 residues in the CDR3. Germline CDR1 reads MGHRA; CDR2 reads YSYEKL. V gave up 4 bases and J gave up 1 base; unmatched junction bases: 14. This chain's CDR3 is CASSPALDRVLKNTEAFF. The CDR3 DNA sequence: TGCGCCAGCAGCCCCGCCTTGGACAGGGTCCTGAAGAACACTGAAGCTTTCTTT.

The genes are TRBV7-9 and TRBJ2-7; a weak D match, TRBD2 (6 bases). CDR3 length: 14 residues. Germline V CDR1 and CDR2: SEHNR, FQNEAQ (reference sequence). V lost 5 bases to trimming and J lost 7 bases, with 18 bases between them. For the CDR3, the DNA is TGTGCCAGCAGCACCGCTAGGACTACGGGGGAGCAGTACTTC. Translation: CASSTARTTGEQYF.

The chain carries TRBV11-3 and TRBJ2-6; D perhaps matches TRBD1 (7 bases). The CDR3 extends over 18 amino acids. V gave up 3 bases and J gave up 2 bases, with 17 bases separating them. Germline CDR1 and CDR2: SGHNT and YENEEA. For the CDR3, the DNA is TGTGCCAGCAGCTTGAACCAGGGGGGCACTGCTGGGGCCAACGTCCTGACTTTC. Translation: CASSLNQGGTAGANVLTF.